This T cell receptor (beta chain) was sequenced in a study of OX40 agonist ivuxolimab in advanced cancers. Study-wide context: An anti-OX40 (CD134) antibody with agonistic activity, ivuxolimab, was administered to patients.

Trimming took 1 base from V and 0 from J, leaving 18 bases between them. CDR3 length: 18 amino acids. Germline assignment: CDR1 LNHDA and CDR2 SQIVND (reference sequence). Profiling relied on immunoSEQ multiplex PCR, and the TCRdb table lists in-frame clones only, not all of them. The top ten clones hold about 0.3% of a sample with over 150,000 clones, under 95% of them seen once. The TCR was taken from an adult with an advanced solid tumor such as melanoma, head and neck, liver or kidney cancer. The rearrangement links TRBV19 to TRBJ1-2, with D tentatively TRBD1 (6 bases). The sample was CD4+ or CD8+ T cells sorted from blood, taken in a trial of the OX40 agonist ivuxolimab. The CDR3, as DNA: TGTGCCAGTAGTATAGTGACAGGAGAAGCCGATCCTAACTATGGCTACACCTTC. Translated, it gives CASSIVTGEADPNYGYTF. Using reference TRBV19 and TRBJ1-2 for the parts outside the CDR3, the full variable domain is DGGITQSPKYLFRKEGQNVTLSCEQNLNHDAMYWYRQDPGQGLRLIYYSQIVNDFQKGDIAEGYSVSREKKESFPLTVTSAQKNPTAFYLCASSIVTGEADPNYGYTFGSGTRLTVV.